This T cell receptor beta chain was captured in a study of vaccination effects on CD4 cells after COVID-19. Overall study: Samples from two convalescent patients were given 16 days and one week before vaccination. Findings of the study overall: Infection-derived and vaccine-derived clones contracted markedly late after vaccination.

With 1 base removed from V and 2 bases from J, the gap between germline ends came to 15 bases. CDR1 is SEHNR and CDR2 is FQNEAQ in the germline V gene (reference sequence). This CDR3 comprises 17 residues. Viral peptide pools were used in the ViraFEST assay to expand antigen-specific CD4+ T cells, and sequencing came afterward. Investigators separated out CD4+ T cells once 10 days of culture had passed. PCR confirmed that the person was infected with SARS-CoV-2 between March and December 2020. Supplemented with roughly 9 IU/ml IL-2 and 7.5 to 10 ug/ml peptides, roughly 2 million PBMC per well were kept in culture. Profiling relied on immunoSEQ multiplex PCR, and the TCRdb table lists in-frame clones only, not all of them. The top ten clones hold 5% to 6% of a sample with about 70,000 clones, over 60% of them seen once. This clone was counted only a few times. Antigen specificity is unknown.

V is TRBV7-9 and J is TRBJ1-3; possibly TRBD1 for D (6 bases). The receptor comes from a human donor who had a prior SARS-CoV-2 infection. This sample comprised CD4+ T cells from PBMCs cultured with HIV peptides, obtained before COVID-19 vaccination. Described subset: HIV-1 Nef peptide pool negative control/reference culture. The CDR3 region has the DNA TGTGCCAGCAGCTTAGGGAACAGGGTCTCAGCTGGAAACACCATATATTTT. Its protein is CASSLGNRVSAGNTIYF.